The clone carrying this T cell receptor (beta chain) was found a few times. The CDR3 has 16 amino acids. V was clipped by 2 bases and J by 0 bases, with 11 bases between them. Per germline, CDR1 SGHAT and CDR2 FQNNGV. The data belong to a study of identical twins. TCRdb processed the 5' RACE reads anew with MiXCR; each CDR3 protein has one entry. The table records some 96,000 distinct CDR3 sequences, 5.9% of them present only once. V gene TRBV11-2 combines with J gene TRBJ1-3; no definite D call. The TCR was taken from a woman in her 50s in good health. Sequenced material: memory T cells sorted from blood. The CDR3 spells CASSLKPPGSGNTIYF. The CDR3, as DNA: TGTGCCAGCAGCTTAAAACCTCCAGGCTCTGGAAACACCATATATTTT.